The T cell receptor (beta chain) described here comes from a study of T cell responses to AZD1222 COVID-19 vaccine. Whole-study context: Second-dose schedules of about 4 or about 12 weeks were combined.

The assay was immunoSEQ multiplex PCR, and TCRdb's table has in-frame clones only and misses some. Counted here are approximately 70,000 clones, about four fifths occurring once; the ten biggest clones make up under 7%. V was pared by 3 bases and J by 4 bases, with 4 bases between. The germline V gene encodes CDR1 SNHLY and CDR2 FYNNEI. This CDR3 is built from 11 residues. The input for sequencing was peripheral blood, taken on day 0 of AZD1222 vaccination. The rearrangement uses TRBV2 and TRBJ2-7; D remains unclear. The clonotype was recovered from an adult in good health. The CDR3 protein is CASSDGYEQYF. The CDR3 DNA reads as TGTGCCAGCAGTGATGGATACGAGCAGTACTTC.